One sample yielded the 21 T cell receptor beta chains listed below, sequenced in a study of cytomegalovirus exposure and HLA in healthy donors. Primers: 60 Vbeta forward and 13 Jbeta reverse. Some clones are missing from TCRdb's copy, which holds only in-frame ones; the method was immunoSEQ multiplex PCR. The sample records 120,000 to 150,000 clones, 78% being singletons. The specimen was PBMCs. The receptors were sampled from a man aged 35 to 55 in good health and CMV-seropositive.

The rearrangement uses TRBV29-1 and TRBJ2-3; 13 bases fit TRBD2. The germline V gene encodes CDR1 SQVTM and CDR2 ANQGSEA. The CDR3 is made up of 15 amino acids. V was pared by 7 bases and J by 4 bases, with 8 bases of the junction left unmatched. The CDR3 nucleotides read TGCAGCGCTCCCGGACTAGCGGGAGAATCAGATACGCAGTATTTT. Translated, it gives CSAPGLAGESDTQYF.

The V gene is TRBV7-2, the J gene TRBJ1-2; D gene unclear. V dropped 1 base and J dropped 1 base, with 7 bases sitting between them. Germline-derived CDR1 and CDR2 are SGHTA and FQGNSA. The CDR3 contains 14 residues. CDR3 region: CASSLDRSNYGYTF. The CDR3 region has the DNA TGTGCCAGCAGCTTAGATCGGAGTAACTATGGCTACACCTTC.

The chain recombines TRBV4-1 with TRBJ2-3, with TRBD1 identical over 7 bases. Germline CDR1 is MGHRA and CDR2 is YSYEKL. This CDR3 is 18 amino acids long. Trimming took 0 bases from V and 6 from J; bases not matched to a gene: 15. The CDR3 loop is CASSQEGGRATLGDTQYF. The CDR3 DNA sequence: TGCGCCAGCAGCCAAGAAGGGGGCAGAGCAACCCTGGGGGATACGCAGTATTTT.

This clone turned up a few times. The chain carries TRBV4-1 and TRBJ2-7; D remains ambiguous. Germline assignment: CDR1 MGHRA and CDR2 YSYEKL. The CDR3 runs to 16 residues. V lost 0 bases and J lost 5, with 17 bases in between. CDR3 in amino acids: CASSQDPQSQVDEQYF. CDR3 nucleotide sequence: TGCGCCAGCAGCCAAGATCCCCAGTCTCAGGTCGACGAGCAGTACTTC.

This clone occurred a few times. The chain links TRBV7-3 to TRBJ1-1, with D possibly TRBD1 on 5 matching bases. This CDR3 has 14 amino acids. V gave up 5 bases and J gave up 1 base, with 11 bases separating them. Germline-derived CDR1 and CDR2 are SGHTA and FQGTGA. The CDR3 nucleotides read TGTGCCAGCAGCCGTACGGGGGGGAACACTGAAGCTTTCTTT. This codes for CASSRTGGNTEAFF.

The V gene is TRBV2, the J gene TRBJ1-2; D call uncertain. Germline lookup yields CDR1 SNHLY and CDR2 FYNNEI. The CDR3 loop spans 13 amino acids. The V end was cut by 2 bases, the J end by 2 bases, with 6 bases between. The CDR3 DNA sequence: TGTGCCAGCAGTGAACATCAAAACTATGGCTACACCTTC. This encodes CASSEHQNYGYTF.

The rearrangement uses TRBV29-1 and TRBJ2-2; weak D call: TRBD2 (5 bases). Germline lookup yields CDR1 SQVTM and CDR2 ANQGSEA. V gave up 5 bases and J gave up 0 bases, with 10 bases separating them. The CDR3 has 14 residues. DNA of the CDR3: TGCAGCGTTAGGCGGGTCGCGAACACCGGGGAGCTGTTTTTT. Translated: CSVRRVANTGELFF.

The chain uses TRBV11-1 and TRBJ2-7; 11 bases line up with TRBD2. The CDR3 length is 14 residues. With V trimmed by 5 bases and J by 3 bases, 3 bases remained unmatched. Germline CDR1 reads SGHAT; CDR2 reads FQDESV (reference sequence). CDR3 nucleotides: TGTGCCAGCAGCACTAGCGGGAGACACTACGAGCAGTACTTC. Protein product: CASSTSGRHYEQYF. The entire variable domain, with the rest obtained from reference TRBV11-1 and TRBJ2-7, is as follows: EAEVAQSPRYKITEKSQAVAFWCDPISGHATLYWYRQILGQGPELLVQFQDESVVDDSQLPKDRFSAERLKGVDSTLKIQPAELGDSAMYLCASSTSGRHYEQYFGPGTRLTVT.

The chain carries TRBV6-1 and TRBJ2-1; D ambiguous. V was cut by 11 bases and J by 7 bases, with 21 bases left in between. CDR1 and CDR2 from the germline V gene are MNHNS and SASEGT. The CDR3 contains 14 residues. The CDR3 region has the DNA TGTGCCGCCGCCCCTCTTTACGTACTAAATGAGCAGTTCTTC. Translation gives CAAAPLYVLNEQFF.

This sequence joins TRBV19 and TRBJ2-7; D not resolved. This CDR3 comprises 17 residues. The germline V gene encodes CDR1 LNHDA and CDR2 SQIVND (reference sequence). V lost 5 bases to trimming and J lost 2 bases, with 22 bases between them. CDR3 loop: CASSFVGGVEVAYEQYF. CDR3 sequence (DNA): TGTGCCAGTAGTTTTGTCGGCGGTGTAGAGGTCGCCTACGAGCAGTACTTC.

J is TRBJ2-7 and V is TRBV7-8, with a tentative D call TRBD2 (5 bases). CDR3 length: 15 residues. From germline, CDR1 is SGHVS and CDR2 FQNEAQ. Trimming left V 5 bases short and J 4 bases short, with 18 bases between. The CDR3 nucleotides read TGTGCCAGCAGCCGATCCCAGGTACTAGTATACGAGCAGTACTTC. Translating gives CASSRSQVLVYEQYF.

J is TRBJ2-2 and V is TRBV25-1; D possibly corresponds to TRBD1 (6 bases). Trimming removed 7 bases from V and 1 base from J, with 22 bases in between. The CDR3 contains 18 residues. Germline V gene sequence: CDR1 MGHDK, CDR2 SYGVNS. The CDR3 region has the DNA TGTGCCAGCATGAGGCTTGGCGGAAGGGGGAGGAACACCGGGGAGCTGTTTTTT. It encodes CASMRLGGRGRNTGELFF.

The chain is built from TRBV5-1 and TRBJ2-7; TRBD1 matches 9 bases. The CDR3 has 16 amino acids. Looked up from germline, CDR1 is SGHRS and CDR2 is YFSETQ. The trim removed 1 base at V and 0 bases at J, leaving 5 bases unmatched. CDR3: CASSLLGQGNSYEQYF. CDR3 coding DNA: TGCGCCAGCAGCTTGTTGGGACAGGGAAACTCCTACGAGCAGTACTTC. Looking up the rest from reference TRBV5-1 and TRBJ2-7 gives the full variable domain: KAGVTQTPRYLIKTRGQQVTLSCSPISGHRSVSWYQQTPGQGLQFLFEYFSETQRNKGNFPGRFSGRQFSNSRSEMNVSTLELGDSALYLCASSLLGQGNSYEQYFGPGTRLTVT.

The CDR3 nucleotides read TGTGCCAGCTCACCTAATGAAGAGACCCAGTACTTC. Its protein product is CASSPNEETQYF. The V gene is TRBV18, the J gene TRBJ2-5; no reliable D call. The CDR3 totals 12 residues. Germline CDR1 and CDR2: KGHSH and LQKENI. The V end lost 3 bases, the J end lost 3 bases, and 5 bases lay between the germline ends.

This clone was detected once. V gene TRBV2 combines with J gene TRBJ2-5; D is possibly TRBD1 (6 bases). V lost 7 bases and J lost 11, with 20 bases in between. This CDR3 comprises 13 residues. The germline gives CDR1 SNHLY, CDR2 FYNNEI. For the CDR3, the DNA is TGTGCCAGCAACCCGGGCAGGGGTGGGGAGCAGTACTTC. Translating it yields CASNPGRGGEQYF.

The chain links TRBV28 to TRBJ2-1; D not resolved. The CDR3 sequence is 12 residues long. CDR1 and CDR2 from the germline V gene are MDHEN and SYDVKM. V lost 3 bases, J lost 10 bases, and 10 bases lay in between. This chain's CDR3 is CASSFSRREQFF. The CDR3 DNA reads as TGTGCCAGCAGTTTTAGCCGACGCGAGCAGTTCTTC. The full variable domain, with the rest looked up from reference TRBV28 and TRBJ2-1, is DVKVTQSSRYLVKRTGEKVFLECVQDMDHENMFWYRQDPGLGLRLIYFSYDVKMKEKGDIPEGYSVSREKKERFSLILESASTNQTSMYLCASSFSRREQFFGPGTRLTVL.

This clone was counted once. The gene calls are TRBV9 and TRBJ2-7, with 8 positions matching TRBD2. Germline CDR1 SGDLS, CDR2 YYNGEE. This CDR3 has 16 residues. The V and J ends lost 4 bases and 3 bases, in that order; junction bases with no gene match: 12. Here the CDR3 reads CASSFSGAGAFYEQYF. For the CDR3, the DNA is TGTGCCAGCAGCTTCTCGGGAGCGGGAGCATTCTACGAGCAGTACTTC.

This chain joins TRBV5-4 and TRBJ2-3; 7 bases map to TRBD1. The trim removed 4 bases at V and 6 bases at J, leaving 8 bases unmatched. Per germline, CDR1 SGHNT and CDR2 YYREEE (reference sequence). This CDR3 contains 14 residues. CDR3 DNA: TGTGCCAGCAGCGTTTCAAGACAGGGCGATACGCAGTATTTT. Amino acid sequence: CASSVSRQGDTQYF.

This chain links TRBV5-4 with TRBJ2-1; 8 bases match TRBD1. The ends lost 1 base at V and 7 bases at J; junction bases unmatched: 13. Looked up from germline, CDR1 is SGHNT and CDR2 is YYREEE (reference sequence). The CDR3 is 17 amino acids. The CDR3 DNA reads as TGTGCCAGCAGCTTGATGGAAGGACAGGGAGTAGGGAATGAGCAGTTCTTC. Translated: CASSLMEGQGVGNEQFF. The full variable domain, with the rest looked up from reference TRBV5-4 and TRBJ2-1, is ETGVTQSPTHLIKTRGQQVTLRCSSQSGHNTVSWYQQALGQGPQFIFQYYREEENGRGNFPPRFSGLQFPNYSSELNVNALELDDSALYLCASSLMEGQGVGNEQFFGPGTRLTVL.

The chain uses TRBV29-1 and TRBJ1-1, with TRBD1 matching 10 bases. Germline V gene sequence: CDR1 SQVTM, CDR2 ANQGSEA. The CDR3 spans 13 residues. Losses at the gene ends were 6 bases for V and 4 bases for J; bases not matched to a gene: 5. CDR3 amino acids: CSVARDRGTEAFF. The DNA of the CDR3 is TGCAGCGTCGCCCGGGACAGGGGCACTGAAGCTTTCTTT.

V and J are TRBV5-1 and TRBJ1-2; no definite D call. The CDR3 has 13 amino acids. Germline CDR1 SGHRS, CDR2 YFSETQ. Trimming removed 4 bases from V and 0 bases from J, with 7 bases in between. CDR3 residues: CASSATTNYGYTF. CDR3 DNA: TGCGCCAGCAGCGCTACTACTAACTATGGCTACACCTTC.